This T cell receptor beta chain comes out of a study of vaccination and CD4 T cells after COVID-19. Overall study: It was a median about 92 days after diagnosis, with a range of 35 to 161, that post-COVID samples were drawn. At a median about 72 days (range 14 to 241) after dose two, post-vaccine samples were obtained.

Once obtained from cultured CD4+ T cells, the DNA was sequenced using the Oncomine TCR Beta short-read assay. Each CDR3 protein gets one entry after TCRdb re-called the PCR reads with MiXCR. The data contain about 21,000 distinct CDR3 sequences, about 59% of them singletons. The CDR3 extends over 14 amino acids. Germline-derived CDR1 and CDR2 are SQVTM and ANQGSEA. Trimming took 6 bases from V and 3 from J; bases not matched to a gene: 10. About this clonotype itself: Its matching antigen is unknown.

Treatment given: approximately 10-day PBMC culture with coronavirus spike peptide pools or control peptides (ViraFEST assay). The TCR comes from a human donor who received a COVID-19 vaccine. The chain uses TRBV29-1 and TRBJ1-1; 7 bases are shared with TRBD1. Source: CD4+ T cells from blood, cultured in vitro, taken before SARS-CoV-2 vaccination. The CDR3 sequence is CSVARQGRDTEAFF. In nucleotides, the CDR3 is TGCAGCGTGGCAAGACAGGGAAGGGACACTGAAGCTTTCTTT.